The clone carrying this TCR beta chain was seen more than once but under ten times. The antigen remains undetermined. This entry is derived from a study of blood T cells in healthy people across ages. Study information: Per two T cells, template switching captured roughly one barcoded beta molecule. General study findings and limits: Getting older went along with TCR beta diversity per million T cells dropping roughly linearly.

A J-beta primer mix and a sample-barcoded 5' primer were used in a second PCR of about 7 to 12 cycles. TCRdb ran MiXCR on the 5' RACE reads and lists one entry per CDR3 protein. The repertoire holds some 1.6 million distinct CDR3 sequences, with roughly 30% as singletons. Russia was home to the donors, healthy Caucasian individuals aged roughly 6 to 90. This CDR3 is built from 15 residues. The V gene end was trimmed by 3 bases and the J gene end by 4 bases; junction bases not matched to a gene: 6. CDR1 is SGHTA, CDR2 FQGNSA, per germline. The sequencing input was blood. The TCR originated in a woman in her twenties or thirties in good health. V and J are TRBV7-2 and TRBJ1-2; 9 bases match TRBD1. The CDR3 DNA reads as TGTGCCAGCAGCTTCTCTAGGGGACAGGGCTATGGCTACACCTTC. Protein sequence: CASSFSRGQGYGYTF.